The rows below give T cell receptor beta chains drawn from one sample of a study of T cell responses to AZD1222 COVID-19 vaccine. The table came from immunoSEQ multiplex PCR; TCRdb's copy has only in-frame clones and leaves some out. This sample has around 100,000 clones, with roughly nine tenths found just once. The source material was peripheral blood, sampled on day 0 of AZD1222 vaccination. All receptors derive from an adult in good health. Both conserved end residues are part of each CDR3. A D gene is named only where the DNA matches it firmly. Part of the rows lack a size; the others show once, few, many or a class for expanded clones.

-	TRBV3-1/TRBV3-2	-	TRBJ1-5	CASSPSSNQPQHF	TGTGCCAGCAGCCCTTCTAGCAATCAGCCCCAGCATTTT
once	TRBV7-8	TRBD2	TRBJ2-2	CASSPIGGSGGLVGELFF	TGTGCCAGCAGCCCTATAGGGGGTAGCGGGGGCCTGGTCGGGGAGCTGTTTTTT
-	TRBV4-1	TRBD1	TRBJ1-3	CASSQTTGNRNTIYF	TGCGCCAGCAGCCAGACGACAGGGAATCGAAACACCATATATTTT
once	TRBV6-5	-	TRBJ1-1	CASSQGVNTEAFF	TGTGCCAGCAGCCAGGGTGTGAACACTGAAGCTTTCTTT
-	TRBV6-1	-	TRBJ1-6	CASSDARGNSPLHF	TGTGCCAGCAGTGACGCCAGGGGTAATTCACCCCTCCACTTT
-	TRBV6-1	TRBD2	TRBJ2-7	CASSEVWGAGGSEQYF	TGTGCCAGCAGTGAAGTGTGGGGGGCGGGAGGCAGCGAGCAGTACTTC
-	TRBV9	-	TRBJ2-1	CASSVGSSPLDEQFF	TGTGCCAGCAGCGTAGGCAGCTCCCCCTTGGATGAGCAGTTCTTC
-	TRBV13	-	TRBJ2-3	CASSSDRDSTDTQYF	TGTGCCAGCAGCTCAGACAGAGATAGCACAGATACGCAGTATTTT
-	TRBV10-1	TRBD1	TRBJ2-7	CASSDLGQGALEQYF	TGCGCCAGCAGTGATTTGGGACAGGGGGCCCTCGAGCAGTACTTC
-	TRBV19	-	TRBJ1-2	CASSKAYTGRANYGYTF	TGTGCCAGTAGCAAGGCGTATACGGGCAGAGCTAACTATGGCTACACCTTC
-	TRBV2	TRBD1	TRBJ1-6	CASSPRTGVGSPLHF	TGTGCCAGCAGCCCTCGGACAGGGGTTGGTTCACCCCTCCACTTT
-	TRBV5-1	TRBD2	TRBJ2-5	CASSSSGASQETQYF	TGCGCCAGCAGCTCTAGCGGGGCCAGCCAAGAGACCCAGTACTTC
-	TRBV6-1	-	TRBJ1-2	CASSEKGHYGYTF	TGTGCCAGCAGTGAAAAGGGCCACTATGGCTACACCTTC
-	TRBV28	-	TRBJ2-2	CASSLVIKDTGELFF	TGTGCCAGCAGTTTAGTTATTAAGGACACCGGGGAGCTGTTTTTT
-	TRBV3-1/TRBV3-2	-	TRBJ2-3	CASSLESDTQYF	TGTGCCAGCAGCTTGGAATCAGATACGCAGTATTTT
-	TRBV28	-	TRBJ1-4	CASRHRVLNEKLFF	TGTGCCAGCAGACACAGGGTTCTTAATGAAAAACTGTTTTTT
-	TRBV6-2/TRBV6-3	-	TRBJ2-7	CASSSRTVPYEQYF	TGTGCCAGCAGTTCGCGGACAGTTCCATACGAGCAGTACTTC
few	TRBV19	-	TRBJ2-7	CASSIEWGTYEQYF	TGTGCCAGTAGTATCGAATGGGGGACATACGAGCAGTACTTC
-	TRBV15	-	TRBJ2-7	CATSREQPYEQYF	TGTGCCACCAGCAGAGAGCAGCCCTACGAGCAGTACTTC
-	TRBV18	-	TRBJ2-3	CASSPGYDTQYF	TGTGCCAGCTCACCTGGATATGATACGCAGTATTTT
once	TRBV6-5	-	TRBJ2-7	CASTDEPGTPYEQYF	TGTGCCAGCACCGACGAACCCGGGACACCCTACGAGCAGTACTTC
-	TRBV4-1	TRBD1	TRBJ1-4	CASSQGGQGPSNEKLFF	TGCGCCAGCAGCCAAGGGGGACAGGGGCCCTCTAATGAAAAACTGTTTTTT
-	TRBV6-4	TRBD1	TRBJ1-5	CASSDFGQDRDQPQHF	TGTGCCAGCAGTGACTTCGGACAGGACCGTGATCAGCCCCAGCATTTT
-	TRBV27	-	TRBJ1-1	CASSLLSAANTEAFF	TGTGCCAGCAGTTTATTATCAGCGGCGAACACTGAAGCTTTCTTT
-	TRBV7-3	-	TRBJ2-7	CASSPAPVGEQYF	TGTGCCAGCAGCCCAGCCCCTGTGGGCGAGCAGTACTTC
-	TRBV7-9	TRBD1	TRBJ2-1	CASSFPDRTVYNEQFF	TGTGCCAGCAGCTTCCCGGACAGGACTGTCTACAATGAGCAGTTCTTC
once	TRBV6-1	-	TRBJ2-1	CASSEFNEQFF	TGTGCCAGCAGTGAATTCAATGAGCAGTTCTTC
-	TRBV6-1	-	TRBJ2-2	CASSERPGWTGELFF	TGTGCCAGCAGTGAACGTCCAGGGTGGACCGGGGAGCTGTTTTTT
-	TRBV19	-	TRBJ1-2	CASSGTGTGNYGYTF	TGTGCCAGTAGTGGCACCGGGACTGGGAATTATGGCTACACCTTC
-	TRBV29-1	TRBD2	TRBJ2-1	CSVAGTSYEQFF	TGCAGCGTCGCCGGGACTAGCTATGAGCAGTTCTTC
-	TRBV30	-	TRBJ2-2	CAWAPGRNTGELFF	TGTGCCTGGGCCCCCGGGAGGAACACCGGGGAGCTGTTTTTT
once	TRBV30	-	TRBJ2-5	CAWGRQAETQYF	TGTGCCTGGGGACGACAGGCCGAGACCCAGTACTTC
-	TRBV6-1	-	TRBJ1-2	CASSEATVIAYGYTF	TGTGCCAGCAGTGAAGCTACAGTTATTGCCTATGGCTACACCTTC
-	TRBV5-1	-	TRBJ2-3	CASSLGRTSDTQYF	TGCGCCAGCAGCTTGGGGCGGACCTCGGATACGCAGTATTTT
-	TRBV18	TRBD1	TRBJ1-1	CASSPGTGRWTEAFF	TGTGCCAGCTCACCCGGGACAGGGAGGTGGACTGAAGCTTTCTTT
-	TRBV2	-	TRBJ2-7	CASSSNREGEQYF	TGTGCCAGCAGTTCTAACAGGGAGGGGGAGCAGTACTTC
few	TRBV6-1	-	TRBJ2-2	CASSEGSWTGELFF	TGTGCCAGCAGTGAGGGGAGCTGGACCGGGGAGCTGTTTTTT
once	TRBV19	-	TRBJ1-1	CASTQRRTVNTEAFF	TGTGCCAGTACTCAACGCAGGACAGTGAACACTGAAGCTTTCTTT
-	TRBV10-1	-	TRBJ1-6	CATQGGLSYNSPLHF	TGCGCCACCCAAGGGGGGTTATCCTATAATTCACCCCTCCACTTT
once	TRBV3-1/TRBV3-2	TRBD2	TRBJ2-4	CASSPSSLAGDLQYF	TGTGCCAGCAGCCCATCGTCACTAGCGGGAGATCTTCAGTACTTC
-	TRBV5-4	-	TRBJ1-4	CASSRNRAGNEKLFF	TGTGCCAGCAGCCGAAACAGGGCTGGTAATGAAAAACTGTTTTTT
-	TRBV10-2	-	TRBJ1-1	CASSPPFSGALGTEAFF	TGCGCCAGCAGTCCTCCCTTCTCCGGGGCCCTCGGGACTGAAGCTTTCTTT